The 30 T cell receptor beta chains reported below all come from one sample, sequenced in a study of T cell repertoires in cytomegalovirus infection. TCRdb passed the reads through MiXCR, listing each CDR3 protein once. Here the sample spans 150,000 or so distinct CDR3 sequences, around 24% being singletons. Sample: PBMCs. The origin of the receptors is a human donor in good health (CMV status not recorded). Some clones in this sample may be carry-over from other donors' samples.

CDR3 in amino acids: CSAIGSGGRNYGYTF. CDR3 nucleotides: TGCAGTGCTATCGGGAGCGGAGGACGTAACTATGGCTACACCTTC. V is TRBV20-1 and J is TRBJ1-2; D ambiguous. In germline, CDR1 is DFQATT, CDR2 SNEGSKA (reference sequence). Deletions cut 4 bases from V and 1 base from J, with 16 bases between. The CDR3 extends over 15 amino acids.

The gene calls are TRBV6-2 or TRBV6-3 and TRBJ1-5; TRBD1 matches at 11 bases. V lost 6 bases, J lost 6 bases, and 4 bases stayed unmatched. CDR3 size: 14 residues. Germline V gives CDR1 MNHEY, CDR2 SVGEGT. The CDR3 DNA reads TGTGCCAGCAGCTGGACAGGGGGCGGTCAGCCCCAGCATTTT. Amino acids: CASSWTGGGQPQHF.

J is TRBJ2-2 and V is TRBV2; 7 nucleotides agree with TRBD1. In germline, CDR1 is SNHLY, CDR2 FYNNEI. CDR3 length: 17 amino acids. Germline trimming cut 7 bases from V and 3 bases from J; bases unmatched to any gene: 14. CDR3 DNA: TGTGCCAGCACCCCGTTCCCCGACAGGGCTGACACCGGGGAGCTGTTTTTT. Its translation: CASTPFPDRADTGELFF.

This clonotype was detected many times. The V call is TRBV28, the J call TRBJ1-1; 7 bases align to TRBD1. The junction had 5 bases not matched to a gene; V was cut back by 2 bases and J by 5 bases. The germline V gene encodes CDR1 MDHEN and CDR2 SYDVKM. The CDR3 is 14 amino acids. The CDR3 nucleotides read TGTGCCAGCAGTTTAGGAGGGGGCTCGACTGAAGCTTTCTTT. Translation gives CASSLGGGSTEAFF.

This chain joins TRBV7-9 and TRBJ1-1; D not resolved. V lost 2 bases, J lost 2 bases, and 9 bases lay in between. The CDR3 runs 14 residues. Germline CDR1 is SEHNR and CDR2 is FQNEAQ (reference sequence). DNA for the CDR3: TGTGCCAGCAGCTTACCGAGGACCAACACTGAAGCTTTCTTT. Translated: CASSLPRTNTEAFF.

This clonotype was seen only a few times. The chain employs TRBV5-6 and TRBJ2-7; 12 bases are a match to TRBD1. After removal of 6 bases from V and 5 bases from J, the junction contained 9 bases not matched to a gene. The CDR3 extends over 15 amino acids. Germline lookup yields CDR1 SGHDT and CDR2 YYEEEE. The CDR3 sequence is CASTPWGQGAHEQYF. CDR3 bases: TGTGCCAGCACCCCCTGGGGACAGGGGGCCCACGAGCAGTACTTC. The full variable domain, its missing parts supplied by reference TRBV5-6 and TRBJ2-7, is DAGVTQSPTHLIKTRGQQVTLRCSPKSGHDTVSWYQQALGQGPQFIFQYYEEEERQRGNFPDRFSGHQFPNYSSELNVNALLLGDSALYLCASTPWGQGAHEQYFGPGTRLTVT.

The chain carries TRBV7-9 and TRBJ2-3; D unclear. V shed 5 bases and J shed 4 bases, with 10 bases lying between them. Germline V gene lookup returns CDR1 SEHNR and CDR2 FQNEAQ (reference sequence). The CDR3 totals 13 residues. The CDR3 DNA sequence: TGTGCCAGCAGCGGCGGACGAGCAGATACGCAGTATTTT. It encodes CASSGGRADTQYF.

This clonotype was detected ten times or more. The chain employs TRBV7-3 and TRBJ2-5; 7 bases line up with TRBD1. The junction had 7 bases not matched to a gene; V was cut back by 4 bases and J by 2 bases. CDR1 and CDR2 from the germline V gene are SGHTA and FQGTGA. The CDR3 loop spans 15 amino acids. Here the CDR3 reads CASSSTGTAQETQYF. CDR3 DNA: TGTGCCAGCAGCTCAACCGGGACAGCTCAAGAGACCCAGTACTTC.

The chain joins TRBV20-1 to TRBJ2-5; D call uncertain. This CDR3 spans 15 amino acids. V was pared by 0 bases and J by 1 base, with 12 bases between. Germline CDR1 reads DFQATT; CDR2 reads SNEGSKA (reference sequence). The CDR3, as DNA: TGCAGTGCTAGAGATCCATTACAATTCCAAGAGACCCAGTACTTC. It translates to CSARDPLQFQETQYF.

The chain's CDR3 is CASSQDWGARSDEQYF. CDR3 sequence (DNA): TGCGCCAGCAGCCAAGATTGGGGGGCACGTTCTGACGAGCAGTACTTC. The chain couples TRBV4-1 to TRBJ2-7, with D perhaps TRBD1 or TRBD2 (6 bases each). This CDR3 has 16 residues. V was clipped by 0 bases and J by 5 bases, with 17 bases between them. Germline CDR1 MGHRA, CDR2 YSYEKL.

This clonotype occurred many times. The V call is TRBV24-1, the J call TRBJ2-7; D may be TRBD1 (5 bases). CDR3 size: 15 residues. In germline, CDR1 is KGHDR, CDR2 SFDVKD. With 5 bases removed from V and 2 bases from J, the gap between germline ends came to 15 bases. CDR3 sequence (DNA): TGTGCCACCAGTGCTCGTTGGGGCGGAGCCTACGAGCAGTACTTC. This codes for CATSARWGGAYEQYF.

This chain connects TRBV7-6 to TRBJ2-5, with TRBD2 identical over 10 bases. J gave up 2 bases and V 11 bases, and 5 bases lay outside the gene matches. The CDR3 consists of 13 residues. The germline V gene has CDR1 SGHVS and CDR2 FNYEAQ. CDR3 in DNA: TGTGCCGGCGGACTAGCGGAACAAGAGACCCAGTACTTC. Amino acids: CAGGLAEQETQYF.

V and J are TRBV29-1 and TRBJ1-4, with a possible D match to TRBD1 (6 bases). This CDR3 is built from 14 residues. V shed 7 bases and J shed 4 bases, with 16 bases lying between them. Looked up from germline, CDR1 is SQVTM and CDR2 is ANQGSEA. This CDR3 is CSADTTGDNEKLFF. Written as DNA, the CDR3 is TGCAGCGCAGATACGACAGGCGATAATGAAAAACTGTTTTTT.

J is TRBJ2-7 and V is TRBV4-3; 8 bases fit TRBD2. After removal of 0 bases from V and 7 bases from J, the junction contained 5 bases not matched to a gene. Germline-derived CDR1 and CDR2 are LGHNA and YSLEER. This CDR3 is 14 amino acids long. CDR3 sequence reads: CASSQDGGAKEQYF. Here the CDR3 DNA reads TGCGCCAGCAGCCAAGACGGGGGGGCGAAGGAGCAGTACTTC.

This clonotype was seen many times. This rearrangement joins TRBV28 to TRBJ1-1, with TRBD1 matching 8 bases. Unmatched junction bases numbered 9, after V lost 1 base and J lost 5 bases. Germline loops: CDR1 MDHEN, CDR2 SYDVKM. The CDR3 totals 16 residues. The CDR3: CASSLFGQGGRTEAFF. CDR3 coding DNA: TGTGCCAGCAGTTTATTCGGACAGGGAGGTCGGACTGAAGCTTTCTTT. Full variable domain (missing parts from reference TRBV28 and TRBJ1-1): DVKVTQSSRYLVKRTGEKVFLECVQDMDHENMFWYRQDPGLGLRLIYFSYDVKMKEKGDIPEGYSVSREKKERFSLILESASTNQTSMYLCASSLFGQGGRTEAFFGQGTRLTVV.

This clonotype was recorded a few times. The rearrangement joins TRBV5-1 to TRBJ2-5; no clear D gene. From germline, CDR1 is SGHRS and CDR2 YFSETQ. Trimming removed 5 bases at V and 5 bases at J, with 19 bases between. This CDR3 comprises 15 residues. The CDR3 sequence is CASSKSLGIGETQYF. The CDR3 region has the DNA TGCGCCAGCAGTAAATCCTTGGGTATAGGGGAGACCCAGTACTTC.

A few counts support this clonotype. The chain uses TRBV7-9 and TRBJ2-1; the match to TRBD2 covers 9 bases. V shed 5 bases, J shed 2 bases, and the junction held 7 bases outside the gene matches. Germline V gene lookup returns CDR1 SEHNR and CDR2 FQNEAQ (reference sequence). This CDR3 region has 16 residues. CDR3 residues: CASSGSGGYTYNEQFF. The DNA of the CDR3 is TGTGCCAGCAGCGGGAGCGGGGGGTACACCTACAATGAGCAGTTCTTC.

The V and J genes are TRBV9 and TRBJ2-7; 11 nucleotides align to TRBD1. In germline, CDR1 is SGDLS, CDR2 YYNGEE. J was trimmed by 3 bases and V by 2 bases; bases with no gene match: 4. This CDR3 has 15 amino acids. The CDR3 loop reads CASSVTGTGGYEQYF. The CDR3 DNA reads TGTGCCAGCAGCGTCACCGGGACAGGGGGCTACGAGCAGTACTTC.

This chain links TRBV6-4 with TRBJ1-1, with 10 bases matching TRBD1. V dropped 4 bases and J dropped 7; count of bases not matched to a gene: 3. The germline CDR1 and CDR2 sequences are MRHNA and SNTAGT. The CDR3 extends over 13 amino acids. CDR3 sequence: CASSADRGSEAFF. The DNA for the CDR3 is TGTGCCAGCAGTGCGGACAGGGGGAGTGAAGCTTTCTTT.

The table lists this clonotype with a few counts. This chain connects TRBV25-1 to TRBJ2-3, with 8 bases lining up with TRBD1. J was trimmed by 4 bases and V by 5 bases; bases with no gene match: 8. In germline, CDR1 is MGHDK, CDR2 SYGVNS. The CDR3 runs 15 residues. In DNA, the CDR3 is TGTGCCAGCAGTCCCATAACAGGGGGTGCAGATACGCAGTATTTT. This encodes CASSPITGGADTQYF.

The sample holds many counts of this clonotype. The V call is TRBV7-3, the J call TRBJ2-3; D gene ambiguous. The CDR3 length is 13 residues. The V end was cut by 5 bases, the J end by 2 bases, with 8 bases between. Germline lookup yields CDR1 SGHTA and CDR2 FQGTGA. The CDR3 coding sequence is TGTGCCAGCAGCACCACTCTCACAGATACGCAGTATTTT. It translates to CASSTTLTDTQYF.

The chain is built from TRBV20-1 and TRBJ2-5; D is undetermined. Germline CDR1 reads DFQATT; CDR2 reads SNEGSKA (reference sequence). The length of the CDR3 is 12 residues. V lost 6 bases and J lost 1, with 9 bases in between. In DNA form, the CDR3 reads TGCAGTGCGTTAACAGTCCAAGAGACCCAGTACTTC. Translation gives CSALTVQETQYF.

In its sample, this clonotype was seen a few times. The chain uses TRBV5-4 and TRBJ1-6; D unclear. V was shortened by 3 bases and J by 5 bases, with 12 bases between the two germline ends. The CDR3 contains 15 residues. Germline CDR1 reads SGHNT; CDR2 reads YYREEE (reference sequence). CDR3 nucleotides: TGTGCCAGCAGCTCCGCTGGGCTAAATAATTCACCCCTCCACTTT. Amino acid sequence: CASSSAGLNNSPLHF. Supplemented by reference TRBV5-4 and TRBJ1-6, the full variable domain reads ETGVTQSPTHLIKTRGQQVTLRCSSQSGHNTVSWYQQALGQGPQFIFQYYREEENGRGNFPPRFSGLQFPNYSSELNVNALELDDSALYLCASSSAGLNNSPLHFGNGTRLTVT.

This clonotype turned up a few times. This chain joins TRBV27 and TRBJ2-1, with a possible D match to TRBD2 (6 bases). Trimming shortened V by 5 bases and J by 6 bases, and 14 bases separated the two germline ends. This CDR3 spans 14 amino acids. Looked up from germline, CDR1 is MNHEY and CDR2 is SMNVEV (reference sequence). The CDR3 DNA is TGTGCCAGCAGTCTAGGGCTAGCGAGCAATGAGCAGTTCTTC. Its protein is CASSLGLASNEQFF.

With regard to this clonotype: A clone one base away is much larger, so this may be a read error. V is TRBV7-6 and J is TRBJ1-2; D not resolved. Per germline, CDR1 SGHVS and CDR2 FNYEAQ. V lost 0 bases, J lost 6 bases, and 17 bases lay in between. The CDR3 is 16 residues long. CDR3 DNA sequence: TGTGCCAGCAGCTTAGCTTCGACGGAAAGGAGGGATGGCTACACCTTC. Its protein product is CASSLASTERRDGYTF.

This clonotype occurred a few times. The chain joins TRBV18 to TRBJ2-3; D is tentatively TRBD1 or TRBD2 (5 bases each). The V and J ends lost 8 bases and 2 bases respectively, with 11 bases between them. Germline CDR1 is KGHSH and CDR2 is LQKENI. The CDR3 is 13 amino acids. In DNA, the CDR3 is TGTGCCAGCCGGGACGGCAACACAGATACGCAGTATTTT. Residues: CASRDGNTDTQYF.

This clonotype was seen more than once but under ten times. The CDR3 spells CASNQGGVSTGELFF. DNA of the CDR3: TGTGCCAGCAACCAGGGAGGGGTCAGCACCGGGGAGCTGTTTTTT. V is TRBV7-6 and J is TRBJ2-2; TRBD2 matches at 7 bases. V shed 7 bases, J shed 4 bases, and the junction held 9 bases outside the gene matches. Germline V gene data show CDR1 as SGHVS and CDR2 as FNYEAQ. This CDR3 contains 15 residues.

V is TRBV19 and J is TRBJ1-6; a weak D match, TRBD1 (6 bases). V lost 6 bases, J lost 12 bases, and 18 bases lay in between. The CDR3 sequence is 14 residues long. CDR1 and CDR2 (germline): LNHDA, SQIVND (reference sequence). This CDR3 is CASSTTGRSGPLHF. The CDR3 DNA sequence: TGTGCCAGTAGCACGACAGGCCGCTCGGGACCCCTCCACTTT.

The V call is TRBV27, the J call TRBJ1-2; D is undetermined. V dropped 3 bases and J dropped 8 bases, with 13 bases sitting between them. The CDR3 totals 13 residues. Germline V gene lookup returns CDR1 MNHEY and CDR2 SMNVEV (reference sequence). CDR3 in amino acids: CASSFFGGQGYTF. CDR3 DNA sequence: TGTGCCAGCAGTTTTTTCGGCGGGCAGGGCTACACCTTC.

On this clonotype itself: One junction end disagrees with the germline gene, perhaps due to a read error. The J gene is TRBJ2-3, the V gene TRBV28; D not certain. CDR3 size: 14 residues. Germline assignment: CDR1 MDHEN and CDR2 SYDVKM. CDR3 sequence reads: CASTFQGFPDTRYF. CDR3 DNA sequence: TGTGCCAGCACTTTTCAAGGGTTTCCAGATACGCGGTATTTT.